One sample yielded the 16 T cell receptor beta chains listed below, sequenced in a study of blood T cell repertoires in COVID-19. This table comes from immunoSEQ multiplex PCR, and its TCRdb copy is limited to in-frame clones, with some not included. The sample gives 200,000 to 300,000 clones, approximately 84% of which show up once; 8.6% is in the top ten. The sequenced material came from peripheral blood. These receptor sequences come from a human donor in a cohort sampled during active COVID-19.

The chain has TRBV6-2 or TRBV6-3 and TRBJ2-5, with 8 bases identical to TRBD2. The CDR3 contains 19 residues. With 2 bases clipped from V and 0 bases from J, the junction kept 14 bases outside the gene matches. Germline V gives CDR1 MNHEY, CDR2 SVGEGT. CDR3 DNA: TGTGCCAGCAGTTACCTTAGGAAAGCGGGGGTTCCGTACCAAGAGACCCAGTACTTC. Residues: CASSYLRKAGVPYQETQYF.

The J gene is TRBJ1-1, the V gene TRBV6-6; 8 bases align to TRBD1. Unmatched junction bases numbered 7, after V lost 5 bases and J lost 2 bases. Germline values: CDR1 MNHNY, CDR2 SVGAGI (reference sequence). This CDR3 is 15 amino acids long. CDR3 protein: CASSGQGLPNTEAFF. CDR3 in DNA: TGTGCCAGCAGTGGACAGGGATTGCCCAACACTGAAGCTTTCTTT.

V and J are TRBV27 and TRBJ1-3, with 12 bases aligning to TRBD1. J lost 8 bases, V lost 4 bases, and 6 bases had no gene match. The germline V gene has CDR1 MNHEY and CDR2 SMNVEV (reference sequence). The CDR3 runs 15 residues. CDR3 loop: CASSSRGQGAYTIYF. The CDR3 DNA reads TGTGCCAGCAGTTCCAGGGGACAGGGGGCATACACCATATATTTT.

The chain combines TRBV7-9 with TRBJ1-1; D possibly corresponds to TRBD1 (5 bases). From germline, CDR1 is SEHNR and CDR2 FQNEAQ (reference sequence). The V end was cut by 5 bases, the J end by 5 bases, with 9 bases between. The CDR3 covers 12 residues. The CDR3 bases are TGTGCCAGCAGCATAGAGGGGACTGAAGCTTTCTTT. Its protein is CASSIEGTEAFF.

This clone has at least ten counts. The gene calls are TRBV7-9 and TRBJ2-5; no clear D gene. The CDR3 sequence is 13 residues long. V gave up 2 bases and J gave up 2 bases, with 6 bases separating them. The germline V gene has CDR1 SEHNR and CDR2 FQNEAQ (reference sequence). The CDR3 here is CASSLSGQETQYF. In nucleotides, the CDR3 is TGTGCCAGCAGCTTATCAGGTCAAGAGACCCAGTACTTC. Combining the CDR3 with reference TRBV7-9 and TRBJ2-5 gives the whole variable domain DTGVSQNPRHKITKRGQNVTFRCDPISEHNRLYWYRQTLGQGPEFLTYFQNEAQLEKSRLLSDRFSAERPKGSFSTLEIQRTEQGDSAMYLCASSLSGQETQYFGPGTRLLVL.

The chain joins TRBV2 to TRBJ1-1; possibly TRBD1 for D (5 bases). Trimming stripped 3 bases from V and 1 base from J, with 15 bases between. CDR1 and CDR2 from the germline V gene are SNHLY and FYNNEI. This CDR3 comprises 16 residues. CDR3 DNA sequence: TGTGCCAGCAGTGACCCCCACAGGACGGAGAACACTGAAGCTTTCTTT. Amino acid sequence: CASSDPHRTENTEAFF. The full variable domain, with the rest looked up from reference TRBV2 and TRBJ1-1, is EPEVTQTPSHQVTQMGQEVILRCVPISNHLYFYWYRQILGQKVEFLVSFYNNEISEKSEIFDDQFSVERPDGSNFTLKIRSTKLEDSAMYFCASSDPHRTENTEAFFGQGTRLTVV.

The V call is TRBV11-2, the J call TRBJ1-2; 7 bases fit TRBD1. The CDR3 covers 18 residues. Germline V gene lookup returns CDR1 SGHAT and CDR2 FQNNGV. The V segment lost 4 bases and the J segment 4 bases; nucleotides outside the gene matches: 18. The CDR3: CASSSYPFWAGGSYGYTF. CDR3 coding DNA: TGTGCCAGCAGCTCCTACCCCTTTTGGGCAGGGGGGAGCTATGGCTACACCTTC.

This clone was picked up a small number of times. The chain couples TRBV6-2 or TRBV6-3 to TRBJ2-7, with a tentative D call TRBD2 (6 bases). Trimming removed 2 bases from V and 1 base from J, with 18 bases in between. Germline loops: CDR1 MNHEY, CDR2 SVGEGT. The CDR3 extends over 17 amino acids. CDR3: CASSYPISGLKSYEQYF. CDR3 sequence (DNA): TGTGCCAGCAGTTACCCTATATCGGGACTCAAGTCCTACGAGCAGTACTTC.

V usage is TRBV3-1 (or the pseudogene TRBV3-2) and J usage is TRBJ1-1; 7 bases map to TRBD1. This CDR3 comprises 16 residues. CDR1 and CDR2 (germline): LGHDT, YNNKEL (reference sequence). Trimming removed 2 bases from V and 5 bases from J; junction bases left unmatched: 11. CDR3 DNA sequence: TGTGCCAGCAGCCAACTCGACAGGGATATTTGGACTGAAGCTTTCTTT. It yields the protein CASSQLDRDIWTEAFF.

This rearrangement joins TRBV7-6 to TRBJ1-1; no clear D. CDR3 length equals 15 residues. The germline V and J ends were trimmed by 3 bases and 0 bases, with 11 bases remaining between them. The germline CDR1 and CDR2 sequences are SGHVS and FNYEAQ. CDR3 residues: CASSFSDTMNTEAFF. The CDR3 nucleotides read TGTGCCAGCAGCTTTAGCGACACAATGAACACTGAAGCTTTCTTT.

This clone is a singleton in its sample. The genes are TRBV18 and TRBJ1-3; 10 nucleotides line up with TRBD1. There are 16 residues in the CDR3. J was trimmed by 1 base and V by 4 bases; bases with no gene match: 4. Germline CDR1 KGHSH, CDR2 LQKENI. CDR3 coding DNA: TGTGCCAGCTCACAAGGGACAGGGGATTCTGGAAACACCATATATTTT. It yields the protein CASSQGTGDSGNTIYF.

The V call is TRBV2, the J call TRBJ1-1, with D hard to call. Germline assignment: CDR1 SNHLY and CDR2 FYNNEI. Trimming stripped 5 bases from V and 3 bases from J, with 7 bases between. CDR3 size: 12 residues. CDR3 residues: CASSRRDTEAFF. The DNA for the CDR3 is TGTGCCAGCAGTCGACGGGACACTGAAGCTTTCTTT. The variable domain in full, completed from reference TRBV2 and TRBJ1-1, reads EPEVTQTPSHQVTQMGQEVILRCVPISNHLYFYWYRQILGQKVEFLVSFYNNEISEKSEIFDDQFSVERPDGSNFTLKIRSTKLEDSAMYFCASSRRDTEAFFGQGTRLTVV.

This clone was seen only once. This chain uses TRBV28 with TRBJ2-7; a possible D gene is TRBD1 (7 bases). This CDR3 spans 14 amino acids. V was cut by 3 bases and J by 5 bases, with 14 bases left in between. The germline gives CDR1 MDHEN, CDR2 SYDVKM. The CDR3 reads CASSLNRGGDEQYF. The CDR3 nucleotides read TGTGCCAGCAGTTTGAACAGGGGAGGAGACGAGCAGTACTTC.

The chain's CDR3 is CASTRQVYSPLHF. The CDR3 coding sequence is TGTGCCAGCACCCGCCAGGTTTATTCACCCCTCCACTTT. V usage is TRBV6-5 and J usage is TRBJ1-6; the D is unclear. The CDR3 sequence is 13 residues long. CDR1 and CDR2 from the germline V gene are MNHEY and SVGAGI. Trimming took off 7 bases at V and 8 bases at J, with 12 bases between the two ends.

The J gene is TRBJ1-6, the V gene TRBV11-2; a possible D gene is TRBD1 (5 bases). The CDR3 sequence is 12 residues long. V dropped 0 bases and J dropped 12 bases, with 6 bases sitting between them. Looked up from germline, CDR1 is SGHAT and CDR2 is FQNNGV. The CDR3 sequence: CASSLEGLPLHF. Written as DNA, the CDR3 is TGTGCCAGCAGCTTAGAGGGGCTACCCCTCCACTTT.

The chain employs TRBV24-1 and TRBJ2-7, with 13 bases matching TRBD2. The V segment lost 5 bases and the J segment 5 bases; nucleotides outside the gene matches: 8. Germline V CDR1 and CDR2: KGHDR, SFDVKD. This CDR3 contains 16 residues. The CDR3 region is CATSAIPGLAGNEQYF. The CDR3 DNA reads as TGTGCCACCAGTGCAATCCCGGGACTAGCGGGAAACGAGCAGTACTTC.